This T cell receptor (beta chain) was captured by sequencing in a study of shared clonotypes between healthy human individuals. Clones were sequenced by immunoSEQ multiplex PCR, and TCRdb holds only the in-frame ones, with some missing. Of around 2,000,000 clones in the sample, about 95% were seen once. The CDR3 has 14 amino acids. Germline values: CDR1 SNHLY, CDR2 FYNNEI. Trimming took off 3 bases at V and 7 bases at J, with 10 bases between the two ends. Naive-designated CD8 cells lacked CD45RO, were positively enriched for CCR7, and omitted terminally differentiated effector memory CD45RA+ cells. This rearrangement joins TRBV2 to TRBJ1-6; D not certain. The sequence was obtained from a man younger than 30 in good health. The specimen sequenced was naive CD8+ T cells sorted from blood. The CDR3 nucleotides are TGTGCCAGCAGTGATGAACAGCCGAATTCACCCCTCCACTTT. It yields the protein CASSDEQPNSPLHF.